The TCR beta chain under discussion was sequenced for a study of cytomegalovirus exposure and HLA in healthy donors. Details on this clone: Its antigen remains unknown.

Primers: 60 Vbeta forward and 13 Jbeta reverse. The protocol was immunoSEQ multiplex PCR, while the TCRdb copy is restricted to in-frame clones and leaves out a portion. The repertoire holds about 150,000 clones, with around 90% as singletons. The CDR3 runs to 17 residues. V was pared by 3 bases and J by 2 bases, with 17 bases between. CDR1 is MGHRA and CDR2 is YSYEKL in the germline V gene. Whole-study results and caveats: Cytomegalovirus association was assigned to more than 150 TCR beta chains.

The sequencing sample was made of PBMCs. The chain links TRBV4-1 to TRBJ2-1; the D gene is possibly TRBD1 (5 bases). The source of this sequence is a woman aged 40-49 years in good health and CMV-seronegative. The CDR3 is CASSQAGARQTYNEQFF. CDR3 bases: TGCGCCAGCAGCCAGGCTGGGGCGAGACAGACCTACAATGAGCAGTTCTTC.